The source of this T cell receptor beta chain is a study of response to subunit inactivated influenza vaccine. The V segment lost 4 bases and the J segment 8 bases; nucleotides outside the gene matches: 5. The CDR3 has 14 amino acids. Germline V gene lookup returns CDR1 SGHRS and CDR2 YFSETQ. TCRdb re-derived calls from the RT-PCR reads in MiXCR, one entry per CDR3 protein. The top ten hold about a tenth of the sample, which has hundreds of thousands of distinct CDR3 sequences, under 20% seen once. Material: PBMCs from blood, obtained less than 6 days after vaccination. This sequence joins TRBV5-1 and TRBJ1-4; 10 positions agree with TRBD1. The sequence came from a man aged 45-65 years who received an inactivated influenza vaccine. CDR3: CASSHGTGAEKLFF. The CDR3 DNA is TGCGCCAGCAGCCATGGGACAGGGGCCGAAAAACTGTTTTTT.